The rows below give T cell receptor beta chains drawn from one sample of a study of B cell selection in AIRE deficiency. Some clones are missing from TCRdb's copy, which holds only in-frame ones; the method was immunoSEQ multiplex PCR. This table has tens of thousands of clones, around nine tenths appearing once. Sequencing used CD4+CD25+ Tregs sorted from PBMCs. Receptor source: a human donor in good health. Each CDR3 is given with its conserved first and last residue. The D gene is left open where the match is weak. Clone size is not always given. Where it is, it says once, few, many or a class for expanded clones.

d_call: .
j_call: TRBJ1-1
v_call: TRBV18
clone_size: .
cdr3_aa: CASSPQFKEAFF
cdr3_nt: TGTGCCAGCTCACCCCAGTTTAAGGAAGCTTTCTTT

d_call: .
j_call: TRBJ2-1
v_call: TRBV7-2
clone_size: .
cdr3_aa: CASSLSPYNEQFF
cdr3_nt: TGTGCCAGCAGCTTATCCCCGTACAATGAGCAGTTCTTC

d_call: .
j_call: TRBJ1-2
v_call: TRBV10-3
clone_size: .
cdr3_aa: CAISEFQGRDGYTF
cdr3_nt: TGTGCCATCAGTGAGTTCCAGGGTAGAGATGGCTACACCTTC

d_call: .
j_call: TRBJ2-2
v_call: TRBV27
clone_size: .
cdr3_aa: CASSLSLPGELFF
cdr3_nt: TGTGCCAGCAGTTTATCCCTCCCCGGGGAGCTGTTTTTT

d_call: .
j_call: TRBJ1-3
v_call: TRBV6-5
clone_size: .
cdr3_aa: CASSYSPRAGNTIYF
cdr3_nt: TGTGCCAGCAGTTACTCCCCCAGGGCTGGAAACACCATATATTTT

d_call: .
j_call: TRBJ2-7
v_call: TRBV6-5
clone_size: once
cdr3_aa: CASSEDGDMGQYF
cdr3_nt: TGTGCCAGCAGTGAAGACGGTGACATGGGGCAGTACTTC

d_call: .
j_call: TRBJ2-5
v_call: TRBV18
clone_size: .
cdr3_aa: CASSPQGEEETQYF
cdr3_nt: TGTGCCAGCTCACCACAGGGGGAGGAAGAGACCCAGTACTTC

d_call: .
j_call: TRBJ1-1
v_call: TRBV11-2
clone_size: .
cdr3_aa: CASSLGSGTEAFF
cdr3_nt: TGTGCCAGCAGCTTAGGTTCCGGCACTGAAGCTTTCTTT

d_call: TRBD1
j_call: TRBJ1-2
v_call: TRBV28
clone_size: .
cdr3_aa: CASRWGTGPSRLTF
cdr3_nt: TGTGCCAGCAGATGGGGGACAGGCCCCTCTAGACTCACCTTC

d_call: TRBD1
j_call: TRBJ2-5
v_call: TRBV7-6
clone_size: .
cdr3_aa: CASSIWTGWNQETQYF
cdr3_nt: TGTGCCAGCAGCATCTGGACAGGGTGGAACCAAGAGACCCAGTACTTC

d_call: .
j_call: TRBJ2-2
v_call: TRBV6-6
clone_size: .
cdr3_aa: CASSITGELFF
cdr3_nt: TGTGCCAGCAGTATAACCGGGGAGCTGTTTTTT

d_call: .
j_call: TRBJ2-1
v_call: TRBV11-2
clone_size: .
cdr3_aa: CASSLRRYNEQFF
cdr3_nt: TGTGCCAGCAGCTTGAGACGGTACAATGAGCAGTTCTTC

d_call: TRBD2
j_call: TRBJ2-7
v_call: TRBV7-2
clone_size: .
cdr3_aa: CASSSSGRGEQYF
cdr3_nt: TGTGCCAGCAGCTCCAGCGGGAGAGGCGAGCAGTACTTC

d_call: TRBD1
j_call: TRBJ2-3
v_call: TRBV7-9
clone_size: few
cdr3_aa: CASSARTGDGTDTQYF
cdr3_nt: TGTGCCAGCAGCGCACGGACAGGGGACGGCACAGATACGCAGTATTTT

d_call: .
j_call: TRBJ1-4
v_call: TRBV5-1
clone_size: .
cdr3_aa: CASSLTGRNEKLFF
cdr3_nt: TGCGCCAGCAGCTTAACAGGGAGAAATGAAAAACTGTTTTTT

d_call: .
j_call: TRBJ1-1
v_call: TRBV19
clone_size: .
cdr3_aa: CASSITAVTEAFF
cdr3_nt: TGTGCCAGTAGTATAACAGCCGTGACTGAAGCTTTCTTT

d_call: .
j_call: TRBJ2-1
v_call: TRBV10-1
clone_size: .
cdr3_aa: CASSESRNEQFF
cdr3_nt: TGCGCCAGCAGTGAGTCAAGAAATGAGCAGTTCTTC

d_call: .
j_call: TRBJ1-2
v_call: TRBV6-1
clone_size: .
cdr3_aa: CASSADRNGYTF
cdr3_nt: TGTGCCAGCAGTGCGGACAGAAATGGCTACACCTTC

d_call: .
j_call: TRBJ2-7
v_call: TRBV5-1
clone_size: .
cdr3_aa: CASSASGQDGYEQYF
cdr3_nt: TGCGCCAGCAGCGCCTCGGGACAAGATGGCTACGAGCAGTACTTC

d_call: .
j_call: TRBJ2-4
v_call: TRBV5-6
clone_size: .
cdr3_aa: CASSLGVGPWSIQYF
cdr3_nt: TGTGCCAGCAGCTTGGGGGTGGGGCCTTGGTCTATTCAGTACTTC

d_call: .
j_call: TRBJ1-3
v_call: TRBV5-4
clone_size: .
cdr3_aa: CASSFDRGPGNTIYF
cdr3_nt: TGTGCCAGCAGCTTCGACCGTGGCCCGGGAAACACCATATATTTT

d_call: .
j_call: TRBJ2-5
v_call: TRBV9
clone_size: .
cdr3_aa: CASGKGVNEETQYF
cdr3_nt: TGTGCCAGCGGCAAGGGGGTCAACGAAGAGACCCAGTACTTC

d_call: .
j_call: TRBJ1-3
v_call: TRBV5-1
clone_size: .
cdr3_aa: CASSFDWLSGGNTIYF
cdr3_nt: TGCGCCAGCAGCTTCGACTGGTTAAGTGGCGGAAACACCATATATTTT

d_call: .
j_call: TRBJ1-2
v_call: TRBV5-1
clone_size: .
cdr3_aa: CASSLAPGDYGYTF
cdr3_nt: TGCGCCAGCAGCTTGGCCCCGGGAGACTATGGCTACACCTTC

d_call: TRBD2
j_call: TRBJ2-7
v_call: TRBV5-1
clone_size: .
cdr3_aa: CASSLVTREHEQYF
cdr3_nt: TGCGCCAGCAGCTTGGTAACGCGGGAGCACGAGCAGTACTTC

d_call: .
j_call: TRBJ2-5
v_call: TRBV28
clone_size: .
cdr3_aa: CASSLGAVGQETQYF
cdr3_nt: TGTGCCAGCAGTTTGGGGGCTGTAGGTCAAGAGACCCAGTACTTC

d_call: .
j_call: TRBJ2-7
v_call: TRBV10-3
clone_size: .
cdr3_aa: CAISGVEAGEQYF
cdr3_nt: TGTGCCATCAGTGGGGTTGAGGCGGGTGAGCAGTACTTC

d_call: .
j_call: TRBJ1-2
v_call: TRBV7-5
clone_size: .
cdr3_aa: CVRRDRQGLYGYTF
cdr3_nt: TGTGTCAGAAGGGACCGACAGGGTCTGTATGGCTACACCTTC

d_call: .
j_call: TRBJ1-3
v_call: TRBV14
clone_size: .
cdr3_aa: CASSQTPSGNTIYF
cdr3_nt: TGTGCCAGCAGCCAGACCCCGTCAGGAAACACCATATATTTT